This TCR beta chain appears in the sequencing data of a study of T cell changes during pregnancy in multiple sclerosis. TCRdb keeps only in-frame clones here, not all; method: immunoSEQ multiplex PCR. The sample yields 45,000 to 65,000 clones, around 94% seen once. The sequence was obtained from a female donor with multiple sclerosis, enrolled in a pregnancy study. Sample: CD8+ T cells from peripheral blood mononuclear cells, taken in the third trimester of pregnancy.

CDR3: CASSPTIQALDVYEQYF. For the CDR3, the DNA is TGTGCCAGTAGTCCCACTATACAGGCCCTCGACGTCTACGAGCAGTACTTC. The V call is TRBV19, the J call TRBJ2-7, with a weak D call TRBD1 (5 bases). V lost 5 bases and J lost 3, with 23 bases in between. CDR1 and CDR2 (germline): LNHDA, SQIVND (reference sequence). There are 17 residues in the CDR3.